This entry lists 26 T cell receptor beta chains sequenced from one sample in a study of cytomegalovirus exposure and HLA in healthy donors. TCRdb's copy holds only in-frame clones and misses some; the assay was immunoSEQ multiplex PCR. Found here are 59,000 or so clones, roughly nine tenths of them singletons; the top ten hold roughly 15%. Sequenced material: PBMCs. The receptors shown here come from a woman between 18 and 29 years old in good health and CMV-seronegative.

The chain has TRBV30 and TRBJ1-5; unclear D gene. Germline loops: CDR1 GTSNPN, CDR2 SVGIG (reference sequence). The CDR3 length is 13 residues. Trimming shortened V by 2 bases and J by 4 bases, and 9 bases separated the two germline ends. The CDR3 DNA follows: TGTGCCTGGAGTAAAGGAGGGAATCAGCCCCAGCATTTT. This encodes CAWSKGGNQPQHF.

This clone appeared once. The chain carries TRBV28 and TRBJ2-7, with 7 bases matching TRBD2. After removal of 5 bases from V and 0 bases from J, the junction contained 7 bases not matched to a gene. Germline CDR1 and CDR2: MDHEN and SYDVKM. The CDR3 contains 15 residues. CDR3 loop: CASSSTSVTSYEQYF. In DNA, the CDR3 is TGTGCCAGCAGTAGTACTAGCGTGACCTCCTACGAGCAGTACTTC.

In nucleotides, the CDR3 is TGTGCCAGCAGCCTAACAGGGGCGTACCAAGAGACCCAGTACTTC. Translating it yields CASSLTGAYQETQYF. This chain uses TRBV7-2 with TRBJ2-5; 7 nucleotides align to TRBD1. This CDR3 region has 15 residues. Germline-derived CDR1 and CDR2 are SGHTA and FQGNSA. With 5 bases clipped from V and 0 bases from J, the junction kept 6 bases outside the gene matches.

The CDR3 is CASSLDGIHEQYF. CDR3 DNA: TGTGCCAGCAGCTTAGACGGGATCCACGAGCAGTACTTC. V is TRBV11-2 and J is TRBJ2-7, with D perhaps matching TRBD2 (5 bases). Trimming left V 0 bases short and J 5 bases short, with 8 bases between. The CDR3 length is 13 residues. The germline gives CDR1 SGHAT, CDR2 FQNNGV.

CDR3 amino acids: CASSVGASGRTDTQYF. In DNA, the CDR3 is TGTGCCAGCAGCGTAGGGGCTAGCGGGAGAACAGATACGCAGTATTTT. The rearrangement joins TRBV9 to TRBJ2-3; TRBD2 matches 10 bases. This CDR3 has 16 amino acids. Germline-derived CDR1 and CDR2 are SGDLS and YYNGEE. The V and J ends lost 0 bases and 3 bases, in that order; junction bases with no gene match: 4.

In DNA form, the CDR3 reads TGTGCCAGCTCACCGAGAGGCGGGGGGTATCTGAACGAGCAGTACTTC. Protein product: CASSPRGGGYLNEQYF. The chain couples TRBV18 to TRBJ2-7; 8 bases are shared with TRBD2. The CDR3 length is 16 residues. The germline V gene has CDR1 KGHSH and CDR2 LQKENI. The junction had 12 bases not matched to a gene; V was cut back by 3 bases and J by 5 bases.

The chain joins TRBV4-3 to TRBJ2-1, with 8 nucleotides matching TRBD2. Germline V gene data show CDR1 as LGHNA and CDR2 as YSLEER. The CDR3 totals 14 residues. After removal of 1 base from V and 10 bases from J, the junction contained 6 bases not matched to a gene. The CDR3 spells CASSQGGSGKEQFF. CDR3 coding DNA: TGCGCCAGCAGCCAAGGCGGTAGCGGGAAGGAGCAGTTCTTC.

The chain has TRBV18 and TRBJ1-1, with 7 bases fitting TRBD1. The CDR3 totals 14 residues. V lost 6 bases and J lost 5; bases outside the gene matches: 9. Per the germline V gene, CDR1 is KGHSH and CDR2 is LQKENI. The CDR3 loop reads CASSRRQGRTEAFF. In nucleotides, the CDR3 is TGTGCCAGCTCGCGAAGACAGGGAAGGACTGAAGCTTTCTTT.

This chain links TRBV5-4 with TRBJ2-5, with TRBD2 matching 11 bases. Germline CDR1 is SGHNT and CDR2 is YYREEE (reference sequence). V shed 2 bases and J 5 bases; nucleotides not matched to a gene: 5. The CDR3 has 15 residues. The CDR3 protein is CASSLRLAGRETQYF. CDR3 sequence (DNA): TGTGCCAGCAGCTTACGACTAGCGGGACGTGAGACCCAGTACTTC.

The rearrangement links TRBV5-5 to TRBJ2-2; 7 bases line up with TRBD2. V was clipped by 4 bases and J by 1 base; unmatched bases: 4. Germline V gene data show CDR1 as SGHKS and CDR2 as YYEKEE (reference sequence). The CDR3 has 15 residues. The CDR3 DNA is TGTGCCAGCAGCCCTAGCGGAGTGAACACCGGGGAGCTGTTTTTT. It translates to CASSPSGVNTGELFF. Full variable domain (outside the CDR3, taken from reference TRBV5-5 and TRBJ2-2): DAGVTQSPTHLIKTRGQQVTLRCSPISGHKSVSWYQQVLGQGPQFIFQYYEKEERGRGNFPDRFSARQFPNYSSELNVNALLLGDSALYLCASSPSGVNTGELFFGEGSRLTVL.

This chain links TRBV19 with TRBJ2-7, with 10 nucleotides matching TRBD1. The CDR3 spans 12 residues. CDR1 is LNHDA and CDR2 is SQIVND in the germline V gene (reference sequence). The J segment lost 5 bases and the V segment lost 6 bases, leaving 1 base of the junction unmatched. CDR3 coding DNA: TGTGCCAGTAGCGACAGGGGGCACGAGCAGTACTTC. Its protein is CASSDRGHEQYF.

Written as DNA, the CDR3 is TGTGCCAGTAGTATCTCGGCAACAGGGGTAGTTTCCTACAATGAGCAGTTCTTC. Translation: CASSISATGVVSYNEQFF. V and J are TRBV19 and TRBJ2-1; TRBD1 matches at 7 bases. The CDR3 runs 18 residues. V lost 3 bases and J lost 1; bases outside the gene matches: 12. The germline CDR1 and CDR2 sequences are LNHDA and SQIVND (reference sequence).

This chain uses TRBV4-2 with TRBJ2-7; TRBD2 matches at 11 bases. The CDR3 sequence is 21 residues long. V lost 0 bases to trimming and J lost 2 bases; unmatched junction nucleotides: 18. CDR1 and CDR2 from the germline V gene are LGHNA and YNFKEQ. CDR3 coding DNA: TGTGCCAGCAGCCAAGATCTGCTAGAACTAGCGGGAGAAGGGACTGCCTACGAGCAGTACTTC. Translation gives CASSQDLLELAGEGTAYEQYF.

This CDR3 is CASSLVPDRGRTDTQYF. The CDR3 coding sequence is TGTGCCAGCAGCTTAGTTCCGGACAGGGGGCGCACAGATACGCAGTATTTT. This chain connects TRBV11-2 to TRBJ2-3; TRBD1 matches at 11 bases. The CDR3 length is 17 residues. V was pared by 1 base and J by 1 base, with 4 bases of the junction left unmatched. Germline-derived CDR1 and CDR2 are SGHAT and FQNNGV.

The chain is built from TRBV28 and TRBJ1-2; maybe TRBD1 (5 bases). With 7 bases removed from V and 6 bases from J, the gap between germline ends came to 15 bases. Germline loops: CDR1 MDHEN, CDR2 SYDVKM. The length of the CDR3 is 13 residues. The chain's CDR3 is CASMGGGRDGYTF. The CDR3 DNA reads TGTGCCAGCATGGGGGGAGGGAGGGATGGCTACACCTTC.

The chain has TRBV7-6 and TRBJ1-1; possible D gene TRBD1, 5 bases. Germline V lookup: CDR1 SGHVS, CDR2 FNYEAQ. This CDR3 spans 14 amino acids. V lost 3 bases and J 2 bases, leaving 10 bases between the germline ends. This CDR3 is CASSFHQGNTEAFF. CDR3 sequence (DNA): TGTGCCAGCAGCTTTCACCAGGGCAACACTGAAGCTTTCTTT. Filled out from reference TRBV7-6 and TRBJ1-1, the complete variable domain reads GAGVSQSPRYKVTKRGQDVALRCDPISGHVSLYWYRQALGQGPEFLTYFNYEAQQDKSGLPNDRFSAERPEGSISTLTIQRTEQRDSAMYRCASSFHQGNTEAFFGQGTRLTVV.

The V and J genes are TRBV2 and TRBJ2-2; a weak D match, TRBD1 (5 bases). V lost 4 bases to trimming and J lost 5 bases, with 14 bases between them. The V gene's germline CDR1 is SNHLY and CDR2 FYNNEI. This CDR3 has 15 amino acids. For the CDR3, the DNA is TGTGCCAGCAGTGCCGATGGGGCGCGTACCGGGGAGCTGTTTTTT. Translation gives CASSADGARTGELFF.

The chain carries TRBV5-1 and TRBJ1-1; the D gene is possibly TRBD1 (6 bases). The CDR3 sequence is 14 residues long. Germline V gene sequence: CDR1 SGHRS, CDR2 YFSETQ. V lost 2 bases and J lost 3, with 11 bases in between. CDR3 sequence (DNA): TGCGCCAGCAGCTTACAGGGTATGGACACTGAAGCTTTCTTT. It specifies CASSLQGMDTEAFF.

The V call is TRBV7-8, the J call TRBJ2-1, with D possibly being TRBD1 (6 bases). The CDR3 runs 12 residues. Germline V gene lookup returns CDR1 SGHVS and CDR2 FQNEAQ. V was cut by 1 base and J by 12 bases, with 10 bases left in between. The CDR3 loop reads CASSLEDRAQFF. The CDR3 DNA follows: TGTGCCAGCAGCTTAGAGGACAGAGCGCAGTTCTTC.

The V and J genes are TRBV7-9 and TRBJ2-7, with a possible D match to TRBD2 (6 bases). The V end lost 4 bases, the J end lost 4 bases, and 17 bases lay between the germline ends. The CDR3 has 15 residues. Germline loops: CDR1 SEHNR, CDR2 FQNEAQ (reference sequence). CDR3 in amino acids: CASSSNGREQYEQYF. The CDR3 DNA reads TGTGCCAGCAGCTCTAATGGTCGGGAGCAATACGAGCAGTACTTC. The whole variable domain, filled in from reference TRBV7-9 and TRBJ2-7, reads DTGVSQNPRHKITKRGQNVTFRCDPISEHNRLYWYRQTLGQGPEFLTYFQNEAQLEKSRLLSDRFSAERPKGSFSTLEIQRTEQGDSAMYLCASSSNGREQYEQYFGPGTRLTVT.

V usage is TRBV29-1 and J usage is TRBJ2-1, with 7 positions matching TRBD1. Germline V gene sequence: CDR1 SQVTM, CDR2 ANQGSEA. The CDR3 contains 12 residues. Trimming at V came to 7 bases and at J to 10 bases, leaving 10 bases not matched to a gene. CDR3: CSAETGFSEQFF. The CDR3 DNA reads TGCAGCGCTGAGACAGGGTTCAGCGAGCAGTTCTTC.

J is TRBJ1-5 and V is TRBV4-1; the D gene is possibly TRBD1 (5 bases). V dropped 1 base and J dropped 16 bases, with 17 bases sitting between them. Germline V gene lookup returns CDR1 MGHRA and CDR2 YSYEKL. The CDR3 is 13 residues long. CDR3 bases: TGCGCCAGCAGCCAAGTGTCGGCAGGGCTCCAACATTTT. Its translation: CASSQVSAGLQHF.

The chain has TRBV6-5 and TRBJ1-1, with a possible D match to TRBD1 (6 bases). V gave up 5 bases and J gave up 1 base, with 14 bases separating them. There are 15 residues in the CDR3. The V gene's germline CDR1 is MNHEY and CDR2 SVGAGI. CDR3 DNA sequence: TGTGCCAGCAGTCGCCGGACAGTGGGGAACACTGAAGCTTTCTTT. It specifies CASSRRTVGNTEAFF.

The CDR3 DNA sequence: TGTGCCAGCAGTTCGAGGACAGGGGTAGGCGAGCAGTACTTC. Translated: CASSSRTGVGEQYF. The rearrangement joins TRBV27 to TRBJ2-7, with 9 bases fitting TRBD1. This CDR3 spans 14 amino acids. Germline lookup yields CDR1 MNHEY and CDR2 SMNVEV (reference sequence). The trim removed 4 bases at V and 6 bases at J, leaving 7 bases unmatched.

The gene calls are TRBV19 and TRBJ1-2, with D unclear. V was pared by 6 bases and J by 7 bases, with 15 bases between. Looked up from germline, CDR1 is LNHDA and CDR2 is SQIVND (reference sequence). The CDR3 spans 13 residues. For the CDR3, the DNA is TGTGCCAGTAGCATCGGACGGGAGCGTGGCTACACCTTC. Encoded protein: CASSIGRERGYTF.

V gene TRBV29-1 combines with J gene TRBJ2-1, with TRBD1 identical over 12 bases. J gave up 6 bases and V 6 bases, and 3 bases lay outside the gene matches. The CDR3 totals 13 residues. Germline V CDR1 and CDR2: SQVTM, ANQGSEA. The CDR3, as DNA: TGCAGCGTCGGGACAGGGGGCCCCAATGAGCAGTTCTTC. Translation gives CSVGTGGPNEQFF.